The sequence of this T cell receptor beta chain was determined in a study of cytomegalovirus exposure and HLA in healthy donors. Germline CDR1 MNHNY, CDR2 SVGAGI (reference sequence). The V gene end was trimmed by 8 bases and the J gene end by 6 bases; junction bases not matched to a gene: 12. There are 14 residues in the CDR3. The primer mix had 60 Vbeta and 13 Jbeta primers. Method: immunoSEQ multiplex PCR; TCRdb's copy keeps in-frame clones and lacks some. The table includes about 160,000 clones, 70% to 90% detected once. Sequenced input: PBMCs. This TCR was recovered from a man younger than 35 in good health and CMV-seropositive. The chain combines TRBV6-6 with TRBJ1-1, with TRBD1 identical over 7 bases. In nucleotides, the CDR3 is TGTGCCAGCCGAGAGACAGGGCTAAACGCTGAAGCTTTCTTT. This sequence encodes CASRETGLNAEAFF.